Presented here are 22 T cell receptor beta chains from one specimen sequenced in a study of molecular identifiers for immune sequencing clone quantification. From the PCR reads, TCRdb called clonotypes with MiXCR, one entry per CDR3 protein. The data contain 400,000 to 600,000 distinct CDR3 sequences, around 23% of them singletons. The source material was naive CD8+ T cells from blood, with Jurkat cell RNA spiked in. Regarding subset: FACS-sorted CD8+CD4-CCR7+CD45RA+ naive T cells. The receptors shown here come from a human donor in good health. Some libraries in this study had Jurkat cell RNA spiked in.

This clonotype showed up many times. The genes are TRBV4-3 and TRBJ2-4; D uncertain. The CDR3 runs 17 residues. Germline values: CDR1 LGHNA, CDR2 YSLEER. Trimming cost V 0 bases and J 0 bases, with 12 bases left between them. This CDR3 is CASSQDSGSQAKNIQYF. CDR3 sequence (DNA): TGCGCCAGCAGCCAAGATAGTGGTAGCCAAGCCAAAAACATTCAGTACTTC.

A remark on this clonotype: This clone may be a read error of a much larger clone one base away. The chain recombines TRBV2 with TRBJ1-2; D not resolved. Germline V gene lookup returns CDR1 SNHLY and CDR2 FYNNEI. This CDR3 is built from 16 residues. The ends were cut back, 8 bases at V and 1 base at J, with 20 bases in the middle. The CDR3 nucleotides read TGTGCCAGCGGTGTGCGGACGGATACGATTAACTATGGCTACACCTTC. It codes for CASGVRTDTINYGYTF.

The chain recombines TRBV20-1 with TRBJ1-1; D is possibly TRBD1 (6 bases). V was clipped by 3 bases and J by 0 bases, with 11 bases between them. CDR1 is DFQATT, CDR2 SNEGSKA, per germline (reference sequence). The CDR3 is 14 residues long. CDR3 coding DNA: TGCAGTGCTAGGGGGGGCGGCCTGAACACTGAAGCTTTCTTT. As protein: CSARGGGLNTEAFF.

To note about this clonotype: Being one base from a much bigger clone, this may be a read error. In this CDR3 the conserved last residue, phenylalanine or tryptophan, is missing, so a read error is likely. This chain links TRBV12-3 or TRBV12-4 with TRBJ2-2, with 8 bases that match TRBD2. Trimming cost V 6 bases and J 5 bases; bases outside gene matches: 8. The CDR3 loop spans 15 amino acids. This chain's CDR3 is CASSDGTRVTGELFY. The CDR3 DNA follows: TGTGCCAGCAGCGACGGGACTAGGGTGACCGGGGAGCTGTTTTAT.

This chain joins TRBV7-9 and TRBJ2-2; TRBD1 matches 8 bases. Germline loops: CDR1 SEHNR, CDR2 FQNEAQ (reference sequence). The length of the CDR3 is 17 residues. V was clipped by 4 bases and J by 5 bases; unmatched bases: 12. The CDR3 region has the DNA TGTGCCAGCAGCTCTCCGGACAGGGCGAGAGGAACCGGGGAGCTGTTTTTT. Translating it yields CASSSPDRARGTGELFF.

Concerning this clonotype: At one end the junction does not follow the germline gene, possibly because of a read error. The rearrangement links TRBV6-2 or TRBV6-3 to TRBJ2-2; D call uncertain. The CDR3 contains 14 residues. The germline CDR1 and CDR2 sequences are MNHEY and SVGEGT. The CDR3 loop reads CATSYSFGTGELFF. The CDR3 DNA reads TGTGCCACCAGTTACTCCTTCGGGACCGGGGAGCTGTTTTTT.

In its sample, this clonotype was seen a few times. The rearrangement links TRBV12-3 or TRBV12-4 to TRBJ2-3; D is ambiguous. This CDR3 has 17 amino acids. V lost 6 bases and J 0 bases, leaving 19 bases between the germline ends. Here the CDR3 DNA reads TGTGCCAGCAGCCCCTTTGTGTGGCAGCCTAGCACAGATACGCAGTATTTT. Protein: CASSPFVWQPSTDTQYF.

This clonotype was recorded many times. The genes are TRBV5-1 and TRBJ2-2, with D possibly being TRBD1 (6 bases). Germline V gene lookup returns CDR1 SGHRS and CDR2 YFSETQ. The CDR3 is 14 amino acids. V lost 4 bases to trimming and J lost 2 bases, with 9 bases between them. The CDR3, as DNA: TGCGCCAGCAGCCTGGACAGTAACACCGGGGAGCTGTTTTTT. This translates into CASSLDSNTGELFF.

The chain couples TRBV13 to TRBJ2-2; 8 bases are a match to TRBD1. The CDR3 loop spans 16 amino acids. Germline CDR1 is PRHDT and CDR2 is FYEKMQ (reference sequence). V dropped 5 bases and J dropped 6; count of bases not matched to a gene: 11. The CDR3 sequence: CASSPSDRVIPGELFF. The DNA of the CDR3 is TGTGCCAGCAGCCCATCGGACAGGGTAATCCCCGGGGAGCTGTTTTTT. The entire variable domain, with the rest obtained from reference TRBV13 and TRBJ2-2, is as follows: AAGVIQSPRHLIKEKRETATLKCYPIPRHDTVYWYQQGPGQDPQFLISFYEKMQSDKGSIPDRFSAQQFSDYHSELNMSSLELGDSALYFCASSPSDRVIPGELFFGEGSRLTVL.

This clonotype was counted only a few times. The rearrangement joins TRBV4-3 to TRBJ1-4; D is perhaps TRBD1 (6 bases). Germline CDR1 reads LGHNA; CDR2 reads YSLEER. CDR3 length equals 16 residues. V was pared by 5 bases and J by 0 bases, with 13 bases between. For the CDR3, the DNA is TGCGCCAGCAGCTACGCGGACAGTGCAACTAATGAAAAACTGTTTTTT. This sequence encodes CASSYADSATNEKLFF.

This clonotype was recorded at least ten times. The genes are TRBV28 and TRBJ1-4, with D tentatively TRBD1 (5 bases). CDR3 length equals 14 residues. V shed 3 bases and J shed 1 base, with 6 bases lying between them. Per germline, CDR1 MDHEN and CDR2 SYDVKM. CDR3 loop: CASSFQGTNEKLFF. CDR3 DNA: TGTGCCAGCAGTTTCCAGGGAACTAATGAAAAACTGTTTTTT.

The rearrangement links TRBV10-1 to TRBJ2-3; 8 bases fit TRBD2. CDR3 length: 17 amino acids. V lost 0 bases, J lost 2 bases, and 7 bases stayed unmatched. Germline assignment: CDR1 WNHNN and CDR2 SYGVQD (reference sequence). This chain's CDR3 is CASSESTPGGPTDTQYF. CDR3 DNA: TGCGCCAGCAGTGAGTCGACTCCGGGGGGGCCCACAGATACGCAGTATTTT.

This clonotype was seen a few times. The J gene is TRBJ2-3, the V gene TRBV11-2, with TRBD2 matching over 7 bases. The CDR3 contains 15 residues. V trimming: 4 bases; J trimming: 3 bases; junction bases outside the gene matches: 7. The V gene's germline CDR1 is SGHAT and CDR2 FQNNGV. The CDR3 spells CASSSSGLETDTQYF. CDR3 nucleotide sequence: TGTGCCAGCAGCTCGAGCGGACTAGAAACAGATACGCAGTATTTT.

Only a few counts were recorded for this clonotype. The genes are TRBV27 and TRBJ2-7; 9 nucleotides line up with TRBD2. Losses at the gene ends were 1 base for V and 2 bases for J; bases not matched to a gene: 9. Germline values: CDR1 MNHEY, CDR2 SMNVEV (reference sequence). The CDR3 covers 17 residues. CDR3 region: CASSLLASGAHTYEQYF. CDR3 DNA sequence: TGTGCCAGCAGTTTATTAGCTAGCGGGGCCCATACCTACGAGCAGTACTTC.

V gene TRBV12-3 or TRBV12-4 combines with J gene TRBJ2-5, with TRBD2 matching over 7 bases. The V and J ends lost 5 bases and 5 bases, in that order; junction bases with no gene match: 5. The length of the CDR3 is 13 residues. CDR3 loop: CASSLIAGETQYF. In DNA, the CDR3 is TGTGCCAGCAGTCTGATAGCGGGCGAGACCCAGTACTTC.

This clonotype was seen many times. This chain joins TRBV7-6 and TRBJ2-6; 7 bases align to TRBD1. V dropped 7 bases and J dropped 8; count of bases not matched to a gene: 14. Per germline, CDR1 SGHVS and CDR2 FNYEAQ. The CDR3 is made up of 16 amino acids. The CDR3 region has the DNA TGTGCCAGCACCGCATACCCCGGGACAGAGTCCAACGTCCTGACTTTC. This encodes CASTAYPGTESNVLTF.

A few counts support this clonotype. The chain recombines TRBV7-9 with TRBJ2-3; 7 bases line up with TRBD1. V lost 5 bases and J lost 1; bases outside the gene matches: 6. Per germline, CDR1 SEHNR and CDR2 FQNEAQ (reference sequence). This CDR3 contains 15 residues. CDR3 sequence reads: CASSEGTERTDTQYF. In DNA form, the CDR3 reads TGTGCCAGCAGCGAAGGGACAGAACGCACAGATACGCAGTATTTT.

In the case of this clonotype: A much larger clone lies a single base off, so this may be a read error. The CDR3 does not close with the conserved phenylalanine or tryptophan, likely indicating a read error. The J gene is TRBJ2-3, the V gene TRBV24-1, with D possibly being TRBD1 (6 bases). Germline CDR1 KGHDR, CDR2 SFDVKD. The CDR3 length is 17 residues. V lost 1 base and J 9 bases, leaving 22 bases between the germline ends. CDR3 residues: CATSDFKDSRILETQYL. CDR3 sequence (DNA): TGTGCCACCAGTGATTTTAAGGACAGTCGGATCTTGGAGACGCAGTATCTT.

In regard to this clonotype: A much larger clone lies a single base off, so this may be a read error. In this CDR3 the conserved last residue, phenylalanine or tryptophan, is missing, so a read error is likely. CDR3 sequence reads: CASSPGPGTEAFL. The CDR3 DNA reads as TGTGCCAGCAGTCCCGGACCGGGGACTGAAGCTTTCCTT. The chain recombines TRBV27 with TRBJ1-1; D not certain. V was trimmed by 5 bases and J by 5 bases, leaving 12 bases between them. The CDR3 consists of 13 residues. The germline gives CDR1 MNHEY, CDR2 SMNVEV (reference sequence).

This clonotype was observed a handful of times. This chain joins TRBV4-1 and TRBJ1-1; D remains unclear. V was trimmed by 1 base and J by 5 bases, leaving 8 bases between them. Germline V gene sequence: CDR1 MGHRA, CDR2 YSYEKL. CDR3 length: 13 residues. The CDR3 here is CASSQGLETEAFF. The CDR3 DNA follows: TGCGCCAGCAGCCAAGGACTCGAGACTGAAGCTTTCTTT.

This clonotype was counted ten times or more. V and J are TRBV6-5 and TRBJ1-1; unclear D gene. Trimming left V 0 bases short and J 7 bases short, with 9 bases between. This CDR3 is 13 amino acids long. Germline CDR1 reads MNHEY; CDR2 reads SVGAGI. The CDR3 nucleotides read TGTGCCAGCAGTTACTCGAGGTGGGGTGAAGCTTTCTTT. Amino acid sequence: CASSYSRWGEAFF.

This clonotype was counted many times. J is TRBJ2-7 and V is TRBV7-2; 7 nucleotides line up with TRBD1. The germline V gene has CDR1 SGHTA and CDR2 FQGNSA. The CDR3 loop spans 13 amino acids. Trimming took 4 bases from V and 3 from J; bases not matched to a gene: 3. The CDR3 sequence is CASSWGTVYEQYF. In DNA, the CDR3 is TGTGCCAGCAGCTGGGGGACAGTCTACGAGCAGTACTTC.